This T cell receptor beta chain is from a study of cytomegalovirus exposure and HLA in healthy donors (dated by TCRdb to 2017 to 2019). In terms of the full investigation: In an earlier analysis of 550 to 750 of the donors, 250 to 350 Gb of sequence data and 117 million unique TCR beta sequences from 150 million to 200 million T cells were reported. Donor age, sex, ethnicity and CMV serostatus were compiled alongside the repertoire data. The study was designed to test whether signatures of past pathogen exposure could be identified by cataloging public T cell receptors. A later genetic analysis used genome-wide SNP genotypes for about three fifths of the 666 donors, treating that subset as a discovery cohort. High-throughput TCR immunosequencing, statistical association of individual TCRs with disease status, and machine learning were combined to predict cytomegalovirus infection status. In addition to the first cohort of around 670 subjects, a separate validation cohort of 120 different subjects was used. A later analysis re-examined previously published TCR beta repertoires from over 500 donors and added high-resolution HLA genotyping to investigate patterns of TCR occurrence. Using immunosequencing, the study profiled T cell repertoires from about 620 subjects and related those repertoires to cytomegalovirus serostatus. Rather than using new phenotypic data, the later analysis identified candidate immune exposures from TCR beta sequences and from how often those sequences occurred across donors. About 300 gigabases of sequencing data and tens of millions of unique TCR sequences were included in an early release covering over 600 HLA-typed donors. Among roughly 400 genotyped donors of the cohort, an average of around 250,000 unique TCR beta nucleotide sequences was sequenced per donor, of which about 19% were non-productive. Four to six DR-DQ haplotypes were handled as single units for association and clustering, since linkage in the cohort was strong. The genetic ancestry cluster associated with self-reported Caucasian donors included 65% to 90% of the approximately 400 genotyped donors. All discovery cohort repertoires had been generated on a single sequencing platform. Class I and class II HLA loci were covered by the typing at four-digit resolution. The number of typed donors differed by locus: roughly 629-630 for A, B, C, DRB1 and DQB1; some 500 for DQA1; roughly 600 for DPA1; and 400 to 480 for DPB1. An earlier analysis of approximately 640 of the donors applied high-throughput TCR beta sequencing to assess whether each TCR beta V gene segment acted as functional or pseudogenic.

Libraries were made using the immunoSEQ multiplex PCR assay. The multiplex PCR relied on a mix of 60 forward primers for TCR Vbeta segments and 13 reverse primers for TCR Jbeta segments. Amplification of the CDR3 region of rearranged TCR beta genes was performed with a multiplex PCR assay on genomic DNA. On the Illumina HiSeq System, the amplified TCR beta libraries were sequenced as 87-base-pair reads. Regarding the original processing steps: A later analysis counted about 82 million unique TCR beta chains across the 600 to 850 repertoires, and roughly 9.9 million of these chains were shared by at least two donors. Raw reads were error-corrected and collapsed into unique sequences with a nearest-neighbor algorithm that merged closely related sequences to remove PCR and sequencing errors. Alignment of CDR3 sequences to IMGT reference sequences was used to assign V, D and J gene segments. For a sequence to be retained, a match of at least six nucleotides to both a V gene segment and a J gene segment was required. Rearrangements were called productive when the CDR3 lacked stop codons and stayed in frame with V and J; all others were non-productive. Following IMGT convention, CDR3 was defined as the stretch from the second conserved V-encoded cysteine to the conserved J-encoded phenylalanine. The earlier analysis of about 530 of the donors excluded any sequence lacking an unambiguous match to a single V gene segment. In an earlier analysis of almost 600 of the donors, a V segment was called functional when productive rearrangements were above 56.7%, and segregating when the standard deviation between donors exceeded 5%. A statistical classification framework was built for diagnosing cytomegalovirus status from the catalog of TCR beta chain sequences. In a later analysis, V and J genes were assigned by comparing TCR nucleotide sequences against IMGT/GENE-DB human TR gene sequences. In a later analysis, CDR3 sequences and most-parsimonious VDJ recombination scenarios were assigned using the TCRdist pipeline. In a later analysis, every TCR beta chain was defined by the combination of its CDR3 amino acid sequence and its V-gene family, and reads without a unique V-gene family were dropped. A later analysis removed 592 highly shared, low-generation-probability nucleotide sequences to deal with suspected cross-contamination and a sequencing artifact. A later analysis calculated a clonal expansion index for each public chain from normalized within-repertoire ranks of inferred template counts. A later analysis computed generation probabilities with a VDJ recombination model fitted to out-of-frame rearrangements, and checked the results against IGoR. Hypergeometric tests were used in a later analysis to score TCR-TCR, TCR-HLA and TCR-CMV co-occurrence, with a repertoire-size bias correction applied to the TCR pairs. False discovery rates were estimated in a later analysis by permuting HLA or CMV assignments 20 times. A later analysis grouped co-occurring TCRs with DBSCAN, adding TCRdist sequence similarity when clustering within HLA-allele-positive subsets. Repertoires with fewer than 30,000 or more than 120,000 public chains, plus five repertoires with anomalous nucleotide sharing, were excluded from co-occurrence clustering. TCRdb's version of the immuneACCESS table is confined to in-frame rearrangements and falls short of the full clone set. An unresolved V gene accounts for under half of the shortfall where checked; the remainder is of unknown origin. The V and J calls and the clone size are those of that table, but D and trimming were determined from the DNA. The table kept for this sample lists tens of thousands of clones. The top ten clonotypes cover around 6.5% of the sample.

Study-level results and caveats: Correlated functional status among segregating V segments might reflect linkage disequilibrium, but an unknown experimental factor could not be ruled out. Roughly uniform sequencing depth across donors was assumed in presence/absence analyses, although this assumption may not hold. At a false discovery rate of 0.05, a later analysis linked under 20,000 TCR beta sequences to specific HLA alleles. HLA typing was unavailable for some donors at each locus, so association tests used only the typed subset. A total of fewer than 200 TCR beta chains were listed by the study as associated with cytomegalovirus. In a later analysis, most CMV-associated TCR beta chains were found to appear HLA-restricted, with HLA associations seemingly driven largely by CMV exposure. In a later analysis, HLA-associated TCR beta chains were found to be more clonally expanded and to have lower generation probabilities than equally common non-associated chains. Three of the identified cytomegalovirus-associated TCR beta chains were confirmed in vitro to be specific for cytomegalovirus antigens. This cohort had only TCR beta chains sequenced, and the lack of alpha or paired-chain data limited which features could be detected. While some public TCRs were present in many individuals, most TCR sequences turned up only very rarely across donors. Because counts were too low, roughly 18 rarely observed V segments, including chromosome 9 orphons, were left out of the earlier analysis of about 620 of the donors. Several of the top co-occurrence clusters appeared to be linked to parvovirus B19, influenza, CMV and Epstein-Barr virus, according to a later analysis. The classifier was reported to diagnose cytomegalovirus status with high specificity and sensitivity in both the original and validation cohorts. An earlier analysis of 450 to 750 of the donors showed that most TCR beta V segments appeared in productive rearrangements either about 87% or about 30% of the time, which broadly matched IMGT annotations. For the cohort, immune exposure information was limited to CMV serostatus. According to a later analysis, TCR association rates differed among HLA loci, with DRB1 alleles showing the most associated TCRs and HLA-C alleles showing the fewest. Because the 87-base-pair reads could not distinguish some IMGT-functional V segments, including TRBV6-2 and TRBV6-3, those segments were excluded. Compared with the roughly 600-donor mean, donors in an Asian-associated ancestry cluster had fewer N-insertions in productive TCRs, according to a later genetic analysis. A further reported finding was that TCR beta sequences accurately predicted the HLA-A and HLA-B alleles for most subjects in the first cohort. The sequencing pipeline was judged likely to have produced a cluster of highly shared sequence variants as a technical artifact. When HLA alleles, especially DR and DQ, strongly co-occurred, TCR associations were difficult to assign to individual alleles. According to the authors, the approach could potentially be generalized to other disease states and immunological phenotypes. An association between a missense DCLRE1C variant and V-gene and J-gene trimming of TCR beta chains was found in a later genetic analysis and replicated in an independent cohort.

Remarks on this clone: Its specific antigen is unknown.

The cohort comprised more than 550 healthy bone marrow donors. All cohort members were sampled while nominally healthy, although unrecorded immune exposures were likely present. The donor was CMV seronegative and belonged to the group of 352 seronegative cohort members. A peripheral blood sample was collected from each donor, and TCR beta sequencing was performed on peripheral blood mononuclear cells. Genomic DNA extraction from the blood cell samples was performed with the Qiagen DNeasy Blood Extraction Kit. The CDR3 runs 16 residues from the cysteine to the phenylalanine. Solely the CDR3 DNA is kept, with 48 bases framed from the first base. V loses 4 bases at its end and J loses 1 base; junction bases beyond the gene matches: 6. CDR1 SGHRS and CDR2 YFSETQ were looked up in the germline V gene.

The receptor was isolated from a woman aged 40 to 50 in good health and CMV-seronegative. The receptor chain draws on TRBV5-1 and TRBJ2-3, with TRBD2 identical over 10 junction bases. The specimen was PBMCs. The sequenced DNA: TGCGCCAGCAGCCTAGCGGGAGTAGCGGGCACAGATACGCAGTATTTT. This encodes CASSLAGVAGTDTQYF. The entire variable domain, with the stretches around the CDR3 drawn from the reference TRBV5-1 and TRBJ2-3 proteins, is KAGVTQTPRYLIKTRGQQVTLSCSPISGHRSVSWYQQTPGQGLQFLFEYFSETQRNKGNFPGRFSGRQFSNSRSEMNVSTLELGDSALYLCASSLAGVAGTDTQYFGPGTRLTVL.